A single sample is the source of the 10 T cell receptor beta chains below, sequenced in a study of T cells in women clearing cervical HPV infection. Method: immunoSEQ multiplex PCR; TCRdb's copy keeps in-frame clones and lacks some. Recorded for this sample: around 38,000 clones. Material: blood buffy coat. These receptors were collected from a woman between 18 and 70 years old with a cervical HPV16 infection that either progressed to CIN3+ or cleared (not recorded which).

A word on this clone: The read is 3 residues too short to cover the CDR3 end, so that end is filled in from the germline J gene. The chain uses TRBV20-1 and TRBJ2-3; D is unresolved. This CDR3 spans 14 amino acids. Trimming took 0 bases from V and 5 from J, leaving 12 bases between them. CDR1 is DFQATT, CDR2 SNEGSKA, per germline (reference sequence). The CDR3 loop reads CSARDLVRVDTQYF. CDR3 bases read: TGCAGTGCTAGAGATCTGGTACGGGTAGATACG.

In regard to this clone: The CDR3 end falls 3 residues outside the read, so it is completed with the germline J gene. V is TRBV5-6 and J is TRBJ1-1, with TRBD1 as a possible D gene (5 bases). Trimming shortened V by 0 bases and J by 1 base, and 10 bases separated the two germline ends. This CDR3 is 15 amino acids long. Germline V CDR1 and CDR2: SGHDT, YYEEEE. The CDR3 DNA, read in part, is TGTGCCAGCAGCTTGGTAGCGGGACCGAACACTGAA. Its translation is CASSLVAGPNTE. Given in full, the CDR3 is CASSLVAGPNTEAFF.

Notes on this clone: The read is 3 residues too short to cover the CDR3 end, so that end is filled in from the germline J gene. This chain connects TRBV20-1 to TRBJ2-1; 7 bases line up with TRBD1. The V gene end was trimmed by 0 bases and the J gene end by 2 bases; junction bases not matched to a gene: 16. CDR1 and CDR2 (germline): DFQATT, SNEGSKA (reference sequence). The CDR3 sequence is 19 residues long. Here the CDR3 reads CSARDKRDSIYLTYNEQFF. The sequenced CDR3 bases are TGCAGTGCTAGAGATAAGAGGGACAGCATTTACCTCACCTACAATGAG.

A note on this clone: The read falls 3 residues short of the CDR3 end, and the missing part is taken from the germline J gene. The chain recombines TRBV9 with TRBJ2-6; 7 bases match TRBD1. Trimming at V came to 4 bases and at J to 0 bases, leaving 7 bases not matched to a gene. This CDR3 has 17 amino acids. The germline V gene encodes CDR1 SGDLS and CDR2 YYNGEE. The CDR3 DNA, read in part, is TGTGCCAGCAGCACCCGGGACAGCCTCTCTGGGGCCAACGTC. Its protein product is CASSTRDSLSGANV. Given in full, the CDR3 is CASSTRDSLSGANVLTF.

Note on this clone: Read sequence stops 3 residues before the CDR3 end, and the germline J gene provides the missing end. The chain carries TRBV29-1 and TRBJ2-1, with D tentatively TRBD2 (6 bases). The germline gives CDR1 SQVTM, CDR2 ANQGSEA. This CDR3 contains 13 residues. V dropped 3 bases and J dropped 4 bases, with 10 bases sitting between them. The sequenced part of the CDR3 DNA is TGCAGCGTTGAGAGTGGGACTTACAATGAG. This encodes CSVESGTYNE. The whole CDR3 reads CSVESGTYNEQFF.

A remark on this clone: Coverage ceases 3 residues before the CDR3 finishes, and the germline J gene fills in the end. This sequence joins TRBV5-1 and TRBJ1-5; D possibly corresponds to TRBD1 (5 bases). The CDR3 length is 15 residues. V was trimmed by 0 bases and J by 4 bases, leaving 11 bases between them. The germline V gene has CDR1 SGHRS and CDR2 YFSETQ. The sequenced part of the CDR3 DNA is TGCGCCAGCAGCTTGGGCGAGGGGTCAAATCAGCCC. Protein product: CASSLGEGSNQP. The CDR3 in full is CASSLGEGSNQPQHF.

With regard to this clone: With the read ending 3 residues before the CDR3 end, the germline J gene is used to fill in that end. The V gene is TRBV7-9, the J gene TRBJ1-1; 10 bases match TRBD1. Trimming removed 1 base from V and 1 base from J; junction bases left unmatched: 0. CDR3 length: 15 residues. The germline V gene encodes CDR1 SEHNR and CDR2 FQNEAQ (reference sequence). Here the CDR3 reads CASSLGDRGNTEAFF. The CDR3 DNA, read in part, is TGTGCCAGCAGCTTAGGGGACAGGGGGAACACTGAA. The full variable domain, its missing parts supplied by reference TRBV7-9 and TRBJ1-1, is DTGVSQNPRHKITKRGQNVTFRCDPISEHNRLYWYRQTLGQGPEFLTYFQNEAQLEKSRLLSDRFSAERPKGSFSTLEIQRTEQGDSAMYLCASSLGDRGNTEAFFGQGTRLTVV.

Of note for this clone: With the read ending 3 residues before the CDR3 end, the germline J gene is used to fill in that end. The chain joins TRBV6-1 to TRBJ1-5; TRBD1 might be the D (5 bases). Looked up from germline, CDR1 is MNHNS and CDR2 is SASEGT. V was clipped by 2 bases and J by 7 bases, with 18 bases between them. This CDR3 is 16 amino acids long. This CDR3 is CASSERRWGDSQPQHF. The sequenced CDR3 bases are TGTGCCAGCAGTGAAAGAAGGTGGGGGGATAGCCAGCCC.

To note about this clone: The read halts 3 residues ahead of the CDR3 end, with the missing end drawn from the germline J gene. This sequence joins TRBV2 and TRBJ1-6, with D maybe TRBD1 (6 bases). V lost 8 bases and J lost 8, with 10 bases in between. Per germline, CDR1 SNHLY and CDR2 FYNNEI. This CDR3 is 12 amino acids long. The CDR3 sequence is CASWGQDSPLHF. Partial CDR3 DNA: TGTGCCAGCTGGGGGCAGGATTCACCC.

As to this clone: The read stops 3 residues short of the end of the CDR3; the missing end is completed from the germline J gene. The rearrangement uses TRBV28 and TRBJ1-1; D is possibly TRBD1 (5 bases). CDR1 is MDHEN and CDR2 is SYDVKM in the germline V gene. The CDR3 consists of 12 residues. The sequenced CDR3 bases are TGTGCCAGCAGTTTATCACGGGGGGGA. Amino acids: CASSLSRGG. The entire CDR3 is CASSLSRGGAFF.